The 5 T cell receptor beta chains below come from one sample, sequenced in a study of glioma-infiltrating T cells. TCR alpha and beta CDR3 regions were amplified from RNA using iRepertoire nested multiplex PCR. TCRdb fed the multiplex PCR reads into MiXCR, producing one record per CDR3 protein. The table lists about 380,000 distinct CDR3 sequences, 35% to 45% of them singletons. The specimen sequenced was glioma tissue, nonneoplastic brain tissue, or PBMCs (not recorded which). These receptor sequences come from a human donor with low-grade glioma or glioblastoma, undergoing nonglioma brain surgery, or in good health (not recorded which).

The V call is TRBV12-3 or TRBV12-4, the J call TRBJ2-2; D is undetermined. V lost 3 bases to trimming and J lost 3 bases, with 8 bases between them. The CDR3 sequence is 14 residues long. CDR3: CASSFHRDTGELFF. In DNA, the CDR3 is TGTGCCAGCAGTTTCCATCGTGACACCGGGGAGCTGTTTTTT.

Only a few counts were recorded for this clonotype. V and J are TRBV25-1 and TRBJ2-1; tentatively, D is TRBD2 (5 bases). Trimming cost V 5 bases and J 3 bases, with 11 bases left between them. CDR3 size: 14 residues. Germline loops: CDR1 MGHDK, CDR2 SYGVNS. Here the CDR3 DNA reads TGTGCCAGCAGTACACGTCGGGGCTACAATGAGCAGTTCTTC. It specifies CASSTRRGYNEQFF.

The V and J genes are TRBV14 and TRBJ1-2, with D possibly matching TRBD1 (5 bases). Germline CDR1 and CDR2: SGHDN and FVKESK. Trimming shortened V by 4 bases and J by 0 bases, and 6 bases separated the two germline ends. This CDR3 is built from 13 residues. This CDR3 is CASSPTANYGYTF. The CDR3 bases are TGTGCCAGCAGCCCGACAGCTAACTATGGCTACACCTTC.

This clonotype was counted a single time. This could be a read error, since a much larger clone is one nucleotide away. The chain is built from TRBV4-1 and TRBJ1-2; 7 bases agree with TRBD1. The CDR3 consists of 16 residues. The germline CDR1 and CDR2 sequences are MGHRA and YSYEKL. V lost 4 bases to trimming and J lost 7 bases; unmatched junction nucleotides: 15. CDR3 protein: CASSRVGTVGRSGYTF. CDR3 DNA: TGCGCCAGCAGCCGGGTCGGGACAGTGGGCAGGAGTGGCTACACCTTC.

A note on this clonotype: It may be a read error: a sequence one base away is much more abundant. The CDR3 region is CASSYCPGEQYF. Written as DNA, the CDR3 is TGTGCCAGCAGTTACTGCCCCGGCGAGCAGTACTTC. The chain recombines TRBV6-5 with TRBJ2-7; D is unclear. V lost 1 base and J lost 6, with 7 bases in between. The CDR3 is 12 residues long. CDR1 and CDR2 (germline): MNHEY, SVGAGI.